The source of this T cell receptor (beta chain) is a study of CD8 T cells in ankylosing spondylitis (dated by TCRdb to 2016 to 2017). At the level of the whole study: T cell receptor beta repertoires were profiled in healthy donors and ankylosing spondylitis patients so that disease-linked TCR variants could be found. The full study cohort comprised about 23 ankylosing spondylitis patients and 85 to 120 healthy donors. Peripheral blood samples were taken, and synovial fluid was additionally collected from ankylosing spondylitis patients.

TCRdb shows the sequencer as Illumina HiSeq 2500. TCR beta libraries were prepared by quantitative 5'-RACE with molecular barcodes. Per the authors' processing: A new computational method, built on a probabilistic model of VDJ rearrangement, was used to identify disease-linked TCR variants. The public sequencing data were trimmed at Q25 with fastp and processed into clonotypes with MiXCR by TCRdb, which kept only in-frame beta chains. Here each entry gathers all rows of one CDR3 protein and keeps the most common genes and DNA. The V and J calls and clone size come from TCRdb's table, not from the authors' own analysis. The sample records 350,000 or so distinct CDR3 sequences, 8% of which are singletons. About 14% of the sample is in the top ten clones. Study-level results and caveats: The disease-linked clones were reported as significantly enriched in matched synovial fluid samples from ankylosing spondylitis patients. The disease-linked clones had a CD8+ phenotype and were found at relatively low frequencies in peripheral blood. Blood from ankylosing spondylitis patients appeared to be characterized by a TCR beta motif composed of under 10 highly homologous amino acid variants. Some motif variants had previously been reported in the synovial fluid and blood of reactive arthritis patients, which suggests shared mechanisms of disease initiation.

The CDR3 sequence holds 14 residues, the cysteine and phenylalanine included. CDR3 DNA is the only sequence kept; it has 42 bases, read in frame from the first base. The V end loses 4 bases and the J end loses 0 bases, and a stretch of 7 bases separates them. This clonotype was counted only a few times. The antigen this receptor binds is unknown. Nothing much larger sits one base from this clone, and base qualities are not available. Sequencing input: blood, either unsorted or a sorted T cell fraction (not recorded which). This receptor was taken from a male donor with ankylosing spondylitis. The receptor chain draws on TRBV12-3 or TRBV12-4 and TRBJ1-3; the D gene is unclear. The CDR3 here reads CASSSAISGNTIYF. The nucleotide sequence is TGTGCCAGCAGTTCGGCGATCTCTGGAAACACCATATATTTT.